The 28 T cell receptor beta chains presented below share a single source sample, sequenced in a study of CD8+ T cells in alopecia areata. Extracted from the samples, RNA was reverse transcribed into cDNA to serve as the sequencing template. Only in-frame clones appear in the TCRdb table, and some are missing; sequencing was by immunoSEQ multiplex PCR. The data contain around 120,000 clones, approximately 60% of them singletons. Regarding treatment: oral pan-JAK inhibitor, 5-10 mg twice daily. The specimen was CD4+ T cells sorted from blood, collected at week 4, from a patient treated with tofacitinib. The receptor set was obtained from a human donor with alopecia areata.

This chain connects TRBV4-1 to TRBJ1-1; D is perhaps TRBD1 (6 bases). The germline V gene encodes CDR1 MGHRA and CDR2 YSYEKL. The CDR3 is 15 residues long. The germline V and J ends were trimmed by 0 bases and 6 bases, with 14 bases remaining between them. The CDR3 loop is CASSQERRGYPEAFF. DNA of the CDR3: TGCGCCAGCAGCCAAGAGAGAAGGGGGTACCCTGAAGCTTTCTTT.

In the case of this clone: Germline and junction disagree at one end, which may indicate a read error. The chain combines TRBV5-1 with TRBJ2-5; 7 bases align to TRBD1. Germline-derived CDR1 and CDR2 are SGHRS and YFSETQ. The CDR3 length is 13 residues. The CDR3 nucleotides are TGCGCCAGCAGATTGGGACAGCAAGAGACCCAGTACTTC. Translated, it gives CASRLGQQETQYF.

This clone turned up a few times. This chain uses TRBV27 with TRBJ1-2, with D possibly being TRBD1 (5 bases). Germline V gene data show CDR1 as MNHEY and CDR2 as SMNVEV (reference sequence). The CDR3 has 14 amino acids. The V end lost 2 bases, the J end lost 3 bases, and 10 bases lay between the germline ends. The CDR3 coding sequence is TGTGCCAGCAGTTTAAGCGACAGCTACTATGGCTACACCTTC. Its translation is CASSLSDSYYGYTF.

J is TRBJ2-1 and V is TRBV5-1, with D tentatively TRBD1 or TRBD2 (6 bases each). The CDR3 runs to 14 residues. Trimming took off 4 bases at V and 6 bases at J, with 14 bases between the two ends. The germline V gene encodes CDR1 SGHRS and CDR2 YFSETQ. The CDR3 loop is CASSSSGAGNEQFF. CDR3 DNA sequence: TGCGCCAGCAGCAGTTCGGGGGCTGGCAATGAGCAGTTCTTC.

This clone was observed a handful of times. The chain has TRBV19 and TRBJ1-1; no clear D gene. With 6 bases removed from V and 5 bases from J, the gap between germline ends came to 16 bases. CDR3 size: 14 residues. CDR1 and CDR2 (germline): LNHDA, SQIVND (reference sequence). This chain's CDR3 is CASRETPDRTEAFF. DNA for the CDR3: TGTGCCAGTAGAGAGACCCCCGATCGGACTGAAGCTTTCTTT.

In its sample, this clone was seen a few times. The CDR3 DNA reads TGTGCCAGCCGGGCAGAGAACACTGAAGCTTTCTTT. The encoded protein is CASRAENTEAFF. The chain employs TRBV18 and TRBJ1-1; D is unresolved. V was pared by 8 bases and J by 1 base, with 8 bases between. The CDR3 spans 12 residues. Germline V gene lookup returns CDR1 KGHSH and CDR2 LQKENI.

This clone has just a few counts. V and J are TRBV29-1 and TRBJ2-5; D uncertain. The CDR3 has 12 amino acids. The germline V and J ends were trimmed by 5 bases and 1 base, with 8 bases remaining between them. Germline assignment: CDR1 SQVTM and CDR2 ANQGSEA. The CDR3 protein is CSVWKGQETQYF. CDR3 bases: TGCAGCGTTTGGAAGGGCCAAGAGACCCAGTACTTC.

J is TRBJ2-1 and V is TRBV2; TRBD2 matches 7 bases. CDR3 length: 15 residues. Germline CDR1 SNHLY, CDR2 FYNNEI. Unmatched junction bases numbered 9, after V lost 0 bases and J lost 10 bases. Here the CDR3 DNA reads TGTGCCAGCAGTGAAGCGCTAGTGTCTAGCGGAGAGCAGTTCTTC. Its translation: CASSEALVSSGEQFF.

The sample holds one count of this clone. The V call is TRBV27, the J call TRBJ1-6, with D uncertain. The V end was cut by 7 bases, the J end by 10 bases, with 17 bases between. The CDR3 extends over 14 amino acids. Germline-derived CDR1 and CDR2 are MNHEY and SMNVEV (reference sequence). The CDR3 loop is CASTQGLLGSPLHF. The CDR3 DNA follows: TGTGCCAGCACCCAAGGTTTGTTAGGCTCACCCCTCCACTTT.

This clone was found a few times. V gene TRBV18 combines with J gene TRBJ1-3, with D unclear. Looked up from germline, CDR1 is KGHSH and CDR2 is LQKENI. The CDR3 length is 14 residues. V lost 3 bases and J lost 3, with 9 bases in between. CDR3 in DNA: TGTGCCAGCTCACCGTCAGCAGATGGAAACACCATATATTTT. Encoded protein: CASSPSADGNTIYF.

This chain connects TRBV9 to TRBJ1-6; D gene unclear. Germline V CDR1 and CDR2: SGDLS, YYNGEE. The CDR3 runs 15 residues. V lost 4 bases and J lost 9, with 17 bases in between. This CDR3 reads CASSSHLDFSSPLHF. CDR3 in DNA: TGTGCCAGCAGCTCACATCTCGACTTCTCTTCACCCCTCCACTTT.

The gene calls are TRBV25-1 and TRBJ2-5; D ambiguous. V lost 1 base and J 0 bases, leaving 12 bases between the germline ends. The CDR3 length is 16 residues. From germline, CDR1 is MGHDK and CDR2 SYGVNS. CDR3 sequence (DNA): TGTGCCAGCAGTGAATCTGGCAGTATGTACCAAGAGACCCAGTACTTC. Translated, it gives CASSESGSMYQETQYF.

V and J are TRBV4-2 and TRBJ2-5; 10 bases align to TRBD2. Germline V gene data show CDR1 as LGHNA and CDR2 as YNFKEQ. The CDR3 sequence is 15 residues long. V trimming: 4 bases; J trimming: 5 bases; junction bases outside the gene matches: 7. CDR3: CASSPAGGPGETQYF. CDR3 DNA sequence: TGTGCCAGCAGCCCAGCGGGGGGGCCGGGGGAGACCCAGTACTTC.

This clone has only a few counts. The V call is TRBV7-2, the J call TRBJ2-1, with D tentatively TRBD1 (6 bases). The CDR3 loop spans 15 amino acids. In germline, CDR1 is SGHTA, CDR2 FQGNSA. The V end was cut by 4 bases, the J end by 10 bases, with 20 bases between. CDR3: CASSSPGALKAEQFF. The CDR3 coding sequence is TGTGCCAGCAGCTCCCCAGGGGCGTTAAAAGCCGAGCAGTTCTTC.

This clone was counted only a few times. The CDR3 coding sequence is TGTGCCAGCAGCTTATTGGCGGGGGATTACAATGAGCAGTTCTTC. Translating it yields CASSLLAGDYNEQFF. The rearrangement joins TRBV7-6 to TRBJ2-1, with 7 bases lining up with TRBD2. There are 15 residues in the CDR3. The germline gives CDR1 SGHVS, CDR2 FNYEAQ. J lost 4 bases, V lost 2 bases, and 5 bases had no gene match.

The genes are TRBV29-1 and TRBJ1-6; tentatively, D is TRBD1 (5 bases). Looked up from germline, CDR1 is SQVTM and CDR2 is ANQGSEA. CDR3 length: 13 residues. The V end lost 5 bases, the J end lost 6 bases, and 11 bases lay between the germline ends. The chain's CDR3 is CSVQGDGNSPLHF. The CDR3 bases are TGCAGCGTTCAAGGGGACGGTAATTCACCCCTCCACTTT.

The chain joins TRBV5-4 to TRBJ2-1; 8 bases fit TRBD1. Trimming cost V 3 bases and J 3 bases; bases outside gene matches: 5. Germline assignment: CDR1 SGHNT and CDR2 YYREEE (reference sequence). This CDR3 comprises 15 residues. CDR3 DNA: TGTGCCAGCAGCTCAACGACAGGGGTCTACAATGAGCAGTTCTTC. This codes for CASSSTTGVYNEQFF.

The V and J genes are TRBV29-1 and TRBJ1-2; the D gene is possibly TRBD1 (6 bases). Germline values: CDR1 SQVTM, CDR2 ANQGSEA. CDR3 length equals 11 residues. Trimming left V 3 bases short and J 7 bases short, with 9 bases between. CDR3 sequence: CSVDQGGGYTF. CDR3 coding DNA: TGCAGCGTTGATCAAGGGGGTGGCTACACCTTC.

The chain couples TRBV6-9 to TRBJ2-1; D is undetermined. The CDR3 covers 15 residues. Germline V lookup: CDR1 MNHGY, CDR2 SVAAGI. V gave up 0 bases and J gave up 10 bases, with 16 bases separating them. In DNA, the CDR3 is TGTGCCAGCAGTTATTCTACGGGCCAACCTGGGGAGCAGTTCTTC. As protein: CASSYSTGQPGEQFF.

The gene calls are TRBV19 and TRBJ2-3; the D gene could be TRBD1 or TRBD2 (5 bases each). Trimming removed 3 bases at V and 2 bases at J, with 12 bases between. In germline, CDR1 is LNHDA, CDR2 SQIVND (reference sequence). The CDR3 loop spans 15 amino acids. CDR3 protein: CASSIGTGLTDTQYF. The CDR3 DNA reads TGTGCCAGTAGTATCGGGACGGGGCTCACAGATACGCAGTATTTT.

The rearrangement joins TRBV10-3 to TRBJ1-2; 9 positions agree with TRBD1. In germline, CDR1 is ENHRY, CDR2 SYGVKD. V was pared by 8 bases and J by 3 bases, with 4 bases of the junction left unmatched. The CDR3 sequence is 13 residues long. The CDR3 DNA follows: TGTGCCATCGGCAGGGACAGGGACTATGGCTACACCTTC. Amino acids: CAIGRDRDYGYTF.

This clone was counted a few times. V gene TRBV7-2 combines with J gene TRBJ1-5; D possibly corresponds to TRBD1 (6 bases). Germline-derived CDR1 and CDR2 are SGHTA and FQGNSA. V dropped 2 bases and J dropped 6 bases, with 14 bases sitting between them. The CDR3 runs to 15 residues. CDR3 region: CASSLPRGGSQPQHF. DNA for the CDR3: TGTGCCAGCAGCTTACCACGAGGGGGGAGTCAGCCCCAGCATTTT.

This rearrangement joins TRBV4-1 to TRBJ2-1; a weak D match, TRBD2 (6 bases). The V gene's germline CDR1 is MGHRA and CDR2 YSYEKL. Trimming stripped 4 bases from V and 2 bases from J, with 15 bases between. The CDR3 length is 16 residues. The CDR3 DNA reads as TGCGCCAGCAGCCCCATGGAGGGTGGGGCCTACAATGAGCAGTTCTTC. It specifies CASSPMEGGAYNEQFF.

This clone was observed a handful of times. The chain combines TRBV29-1 with TRBJ2-3; D not resolved. The germline V gene encodes CDR1 SQVTM and CDR2 ANQGSEA. The CDR3 has 12 residues. V lost 7 bases and J 6 bases, leaving 14 bases between the germline ends. The CDR3 DNA follows: TGCAGCGCGGCCCAGAACGGGGATACGCAGTATTTT. Amino acids: CSAAQNGDTQYF.

The chain couples TRBV27 to TRBJ1-3; 7 nucleotides agree with TRBD1. The trim removed 2 bases at V and 9 bases at J, leaving 13 bases unmatched. The CDR3 extends over 16 amino acids. The germline V gene has CDR1 MNHEY and CDR2 SMNVEV (reference sequence). Written as DNA, the CDR3 is TGTGCCAGCAGTTTAACCACCGGGACAGTCGGGGGCACCATATATTTT. This encodes CASSLTTGTVGGTIYF.

The chain joins TRBV15 to TRBJ2-1; tentatively, D is TRBD2 (6 bases). V was cut by 4 bases and J by 10 bases, with 17 bases left in between. Per the germline V gene, CDR1 is LNHNV and CDR2 is YYDKDF (reference sequence). The CDR3 is made up of 14 amino acids. CDR3 sequence reads: CATSTTRDTSEQFF. As DNA, the CDR3 is TGTGCCACCAGCACGACTAGAGACACCTCCGAGCAGTTCTTC.

The chain has TRBV30 and TRBJ2-4; D remains unclear. Germline CDR1 GTSNPN, CDR2 SVGIG (reference sequence). The CDR3 runs 13 residues. Trimming left V 5 bases short and J 0 bases short, with 8 bases between. As DNA, the CDR3 is TGTGCCTGGGGTTTAGTAGCCAAAAACATTCAGTACTTC. As protein: CAWGLVAKNIQYF.

This clone was seen only a few times. V is TRBV4-1 and J is TRBJ2-5; 8 bases align to TRBD1. Looked up from germline, CDR1 is MGHRA and CDR2 is YSYEKL. With 0 bases clipped from V and 4 bases from J, the junction kept 7 bases outside the gene matches. The CDR3 contains 16 residues. The CDR3 protein is CASSQDPKQGVETQYF. In DNA, the CDR3 is TGCGCCAGCAGCCAAGATCCCAAACAGGGGGTAGAGACCCAGTACTTC.